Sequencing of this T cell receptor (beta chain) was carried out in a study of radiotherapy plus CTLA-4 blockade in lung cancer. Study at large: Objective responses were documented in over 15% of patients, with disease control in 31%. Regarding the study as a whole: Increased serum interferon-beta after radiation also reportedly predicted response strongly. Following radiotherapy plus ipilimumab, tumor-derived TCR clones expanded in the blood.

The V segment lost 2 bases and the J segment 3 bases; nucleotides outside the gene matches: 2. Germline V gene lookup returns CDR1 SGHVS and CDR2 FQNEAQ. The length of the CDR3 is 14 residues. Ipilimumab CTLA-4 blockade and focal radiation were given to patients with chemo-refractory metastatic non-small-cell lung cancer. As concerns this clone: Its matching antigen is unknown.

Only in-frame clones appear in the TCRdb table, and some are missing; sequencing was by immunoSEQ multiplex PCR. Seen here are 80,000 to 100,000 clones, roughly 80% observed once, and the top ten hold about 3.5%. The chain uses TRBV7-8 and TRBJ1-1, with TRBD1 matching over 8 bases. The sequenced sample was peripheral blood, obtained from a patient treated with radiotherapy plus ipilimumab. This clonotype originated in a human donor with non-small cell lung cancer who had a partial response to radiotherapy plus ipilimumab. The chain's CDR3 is CASSLSGGYTEAFF. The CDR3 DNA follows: TGTGCCAGCAGCTTATCAGGGGGCTACACTGAAGCTTTCTTT.